One and the same sample provided the 27 T cell receptor beta chains below, sequenced in a study of PD-1 blockade in classical Hodgkin lymphoma. Data came from immunoSEQ multiplex PCR; TCRdb stores just in-frame clones and leaves some out. The table has 25,000 to 40,000 clones, 82% seen once. With no exception, relapse followed autologous stem cell transplantation in all patients, and brentuximab vedotin exposure varied. The starting material was peripheral blood mononuclear cells (PBMCs), obtained at baseline. These receptor sequences come from a human donor with classical Hodgkin lymphoma.

As DNA, the CDR3 is TGTGCCAGCATTAGACAGGTTTGGACTGAAGCTTTCTTT. Translation gives CASIRQVWTEAFF. The chain has TRBV6-5 and TRBJ1-1, with a tentative D call TRBD1 (6 bases). The CDR3 totals 13 residues. Germline CDR1 and CDR2: MNHEY and SVGAGI. Trimming removed 7 bases at V and 5 bases at J, with 14 bases between.

The genes are TRBV7-2 and TRBJ2-3; the match to TRBD2 covers 16 bases. CDR3 size: 19 residues. Germline V gives CDR1 SGHTA, CDR2 FQGNSA. V dropped 5 bases and J dropped 3; count of bases not matched to a gene: 11. The CDR3: CASSPGLAGGLSLTDTQYF. The CDR3 bases are TGTGCCAGCAGCCCGGGACTAGCGGGGGGGCTCTCCTTAACAGATACGCAGTATTTT.

Notes on this clone: The germline gene is not matched at one end of the junction; a read error may be the cause. This chain links TRBV7-7 with TRBJ2-5; D is possibly TRBD1 (6 bases). Germline lookup yields CDR1 SSHAT and CDR2 FNYEAQ (reference sequence). The CDR3 sequence is 17 residues long. In DNA, the CDR3 is TGTGCTAGCAGCCAGCAGGGGCCAGGGCGTACCGGGGAGACCCAGTACTTC. As protein: CASSQQGPGRTGETQYF.

The chain carries TRBV18 and TRBJ1-3, with D maybe TRBD1 (6 bases). This CDR3 is 16 amino acids long. Between the trimmed V and J ends, which lost 0 bases and 4 bases, there was a span of 13 bases. CDR1 and CDR2 (germline): KGHSH, LQKENI. CDR3 amino acids: CASSPPQGLEGNTIYF. In DNA, the CDR3 is TGTGCCAGCTCACCACCGCAGGGGTTGGAAGGAAACACCATATATTTT.

The chain recombines TRBV10-3 with TRBJ1-2; D uncertain. The CDR3 runs to 16 residues. CDR1 and CDR2 (germline): ENHRY, SYGVKD. Trimming took off 6 bases at V and 0 bases at J, with 17 bases between the two ends. CDR3 loop: CAIRKFDRFSNYGYTF. CDR3 DNA sequence: TGTGCCATCAGAAAATTCGACCGATTTTCTAACTATGGCTACACCTTC.

This clone has a handful of counts. This rearrangement joins TRBV7-2 to TRBJ2-3; 8 nucleotides line up with TRBD2. Germline trimming cut 6 bases from V and 0 bases from J; bases unmatched to any gene: 14. Per germline, CDR1 SGHTA and CDR2 FQGNSA. The length of the CDR3 is 18 residues. Here the CDR3 DNA reads TGTGCCAGCAGGGAATTAGGTGGAGCGGGGGCTAGCACAGATACGCAGTATTTT. It specifies CASRELGGAGASTDTQYF.

The table lists this clone with a count of one. This rearrangement joins TRBV19 to TRBJ2-3; the match to TRBD2 covers 8 bases. Germline CDR1 reads LNHDA; CDR2 reads SQIVND (reference sequence). With V trimmed by 1 base and J by 7 bases, 13 bases remained unmatched. The CDR3 spans 17 residues. The CDR3 loop reads CASSIGGGASGLNTQYF. CDR3 nucleotide sequence: TGTGCCAGTAGTATAGGTGGGGGTGCTAGCGGGCTAAATACGCAGTATTTT.

This chain links TRBV4-3 with TRBJ2-2; 9 bases fit TRBD1. Germline V gene data show CDR1 as LGHNA and CDR2 as YSLEER. V lost 4 bases, J lost 6 bases, and 6 bases stayed unmatched. The CDR3 contains 15 residues. DNA of the CDR3: TGCGCCAGCAGCCTCGGACAGGGGAGGGCCGGGGAGCTGTTTTTT. Protein: CASSLGQGRAGELFF.

This clone has just a few counts. V and J are TRBV4-3 and TRBJ2-2; tentatively, D is TRBD1 or TRBD2 (6 bases each). The V end lost 4 bases, the J end lost 5 bases, and 17 bases lay between the germline ends. The length of the CDR3 is 16 residues. Germline CDR1 reads LGHNA; CDR2 reads YSLEER. The CDR3 sequence: CASSRNSGAPTGELFF. CDR3 bases: TGCGCCAGCAGCCGGAACTCGGGGGCCCCAACCGGGGAGCTGTTTTTT.

CDR3 amino acids: CASSLAGSVNQPQHF. In nucleotides, the CDR3 is TGTGCCAGCAGCTTAGCGGGTTCGGTCAATCAGCCCCAGCATTTT. The chain carries TRBV11-3 and TRBJ1-5; no definite D call. The CDR3 runs 15 residues. Germline-derived CDR1 and CDR2 are SGHNT and YENEEA. The V and J ends lost 1 base and 3 bases respectively, with 10 bases between them. Together with reference TRBV11-3 and TRBJ1-5, the CDR3 gives the full variable domain: EAGVVQSPRYKIIEKKQPVAFWCNPISGHNTLYWYLQNLGQGPELLIRYENEEAVDDSQLPKDRFSAERLKGVDSTLKIQPAELGDSAVYLCASSLAGSVNQPQHFGDGTRLSIL.

The chain links TRBV2 to TRBJ1-3; D unclear. V was pared by 5 bases and J by 2 bases, with 16 bases between. This CDR3 has 16 residues. CDR1 is SNHLY and CDR2 is FYNNEI in the germline V gene. The DNA of the CDR3 is TGTGCCAGCAGTTACTCCCCGAGCCCCCCTGGAAACACCATATATTTT. Translation gives CASSYSPSPPGNTIYF.

The chain is built from TRBV2 and TRBJ1-2, with a weak D call TRBD1 (5 bases). V dropped 6 bases and J dropped 7 bases, with 15 bases sitting between them. Germline CDR1 reads SNHLY; CDR2 reads FYNNEI. This CDR3 region has 13 residues. The CDR3 is CASRVRDDGGYTF. In nucleotides, the CDR3 is TGTGCCAGCAGGGTTAGGGACGACGGTGGCTACACCTTC. The full variable domain, rest sourced from reference TRBV2 and TRBJ1-2, is EPEVTQTPSHQVTQMGQEVILRCVPISNHLYFYWYRQILGQKVEFLVSFYNNEISEKSEIFDDQFSVERPDGSNFTLKIRSTKLEDSAMYFCASRVRDDGGYTFGSGTRLTVV.

As for this clone: One junction end does not reproduce the germline sequence, and a read error may be involved. The chain joins TRBV7-2 to TRBJ1-2; D is possibly TRBD1 (5 bases). The CDR3 has 14 amino acids. The germline CDR1 and CDR2 sequences are SGHTA and FQGNSA. CDR3 sequence: CAGSSYRGNYGYTF. The CDR3 DNA sequence: TGTGCCGGCAGCTCGTACCGGGGGAACTATGGCTACACCTTC.

This chain uses TRBV27 with TRBJ2-7; 11 bases are a match to TRBD1. V lost 5 bases, J lost 4 bases, and 1 base stayed unmatched. This CDR3 is 13 amino acids long. Germline CDR1 reads MNHEY; CDR2 reads SMNVEV (reference sequence). CDR3 residues: CASSGQGAYEQYF. The CDR3 region has the DNA TGTGCCAGCAGTGGACAGGGGGCGTACGAGCAGTACTTC.

In its sample, this clone was seen once. This same CDR3 is encoded by further DNA sequences in the sample. V gene TRBV29-1 combines with J gene TRBJ2-5; maybe TRBD1 (5 bases). CDR1 SQVTM and CDR2 ANQGSEA come from the germline V gene. V lost 4 bases to trimming and J lost 1 base, with 7 bases between them. The CDR3 length is 12 residues. The CDR3 loop reads CSVGGGQETQYF. The CDR3 DNA sequence: TGCAGCGTTGGGGGCGGCCAAGAGACCCAGTACTTC. Complete variable domain (other parts from reference TRBV29-1 and TRBJ2-5): SAVISQKPSRDICQRGTSLTIQCQVDSQVTMMFWYRQQPGQSLTLIATANQGSEATYESGFVIDKFPISRPNLTFSTLTVSNMSPEDSSIYLCSVGGGQETQYFGPGTRLLVL.

The V gene is TRBV10-3, the J gene TRBJ1-4; D might be TRBD1 (6 bases). CDR3 length: 16 amino acids. V dropped 0 bases and J dropped 8 bases, with 16 bases sitting between them. Per the germline V gene, CDR1 is ENHRY and CDR2 is SYGVKD. The CDR3 bases are TGTGCCATCAGTGAGTCTACCAGGGGCCAAAACGAAAAACTGTTTTTT. This sequence encodes CAISESTRGQNEKLFF.

The V gene is TRBV18, the J gene TRBJ1-2; D remains unclear. The CDR3 extends over 11 amino acids. The germline V gene has CDR1 KGHSH and CDR2 LQKENI. Deletions cut 6 bases from V and 2 bases from J, with 4 bases between. CDR3 nucleotides: TGTGCCAGCTCTATAAACTATGGCTACACCTTC. This sequence encodes CASSINYGYTF.

V gene TRBV28 combines with J gene TRBJ1-4; D not resolved. Between the trimmed V and J ends, which lost 2 bases and 4 bases, there was a span of 14 bases. This CDR3 has 16 amino acids. CDR1 and CDR2 from the germline V gene are MDHEN and SYDVKM. CDR3 coding DNA: TGTGCCAGCAGTTTAGTCTTAGCGGCGAATAATGAAAAACTGTTTTTT. Its translation is CASSLVLAANNEKLFF. Combining the CDR3 with reference TRBV28 and TRBJ1-4 gives the whole variable domain DVKVTQSSRYLVKRTGEKVFLECVQDMDHENMFWYRQDPGLGLRLIYFSYDVKMKEKGDIPEGYSVSREKKERFSLILESASTNQTSMYLCASSLVLAANNEKLFFGSGTQLSVL.

This chain joins TRBV7-9 and TRBJ1-2, with D perhaps TRBD1 (6 bases). V shed 1 base and J shed 7 bases, with 10 bases lying between them. Germline lookup yields CDR1 SEHNR and CDR2 FQNEAQ (reference sequence). This CDR3 has 13 amino acids. CDR3 in DNA: TGTGCCAGCAGCTTAGGGCAGGGGTCTGGCTACACCTTC. Translating gives CASSLGQGSGYTF.

This chain joins TRBV9 and TRBJ1-4; D might be TRBD1 (5 bases). The CDR3 has 16 residues. Germline V gives CDR1 SGDLS, CDR2 YYNGEE. Trimming removed 0 bases from V and 0 bases from J, with 9 bases in between. The CDR3 DNA sequence: TGTGCCAGCAGCGTAGCCGGGGGGGCAACTAATGAAAAACTGTTTTTT. It specifies CASSVAGGATNEKLFF.

This rearrangement joins TRBV6-5 to TRBJ1-2, with D possibly being TRBD1 (5 bases). The CDR3 loop spans 14 amino acids. Trimming shortened V by 5 bases and J by 10 bases, and 20 bases separated the two germline ends. CDR1 is MNHEY and CDR2 is SVGAGI in the germline V gene. The CDR3 sequence is CASSPPGVYGYYTF. CDR3 bases: TGTGCCAGCAGTCCCCCGGGGGTCTACGGGTACTACACCTTC.

CDR3 amino acids: CASSIGGSLPGNTIYF. The CDR3 DNA reads TGTGCCAGTAGTATCGGGGGGAGCCTCCCTGGAAACACCATATATTTT. The genes are TRBV19 and TRBJ1-3; tentatively, D is TRBD1 (5 bases). Germline CDR1 LNHDA, CDR2 SQIVND (reference sequence). V was cut by 3 bases and J by 2 bases, with 14 bases left in between. The CDR3 consists of 16 residues. The entire variable domain, with the rest obtained from reference TRBV19 and TRBJ1-3, is as follows: DGGITQSPKYLFRKEGQNVTLSCEQNLNHDAMYWYRQDPGQGLRLIYYSQIVNDFQKGDIAEGYSVSREKKESFPLTVTSAQKNPTAFYLCASSIGGSLPGNTIYFGEGSWLTVV.

This clone occurred a few times. The V call is TRBV7-2, the J call TRBJ2-7; weak D call: TRBD1 (5 bases). This CDR3 comprises 13 residues. Trimming took off 3 bases at V and 9 bases at J, with 15 bases between the two ends. Per the germline V gene, CDR1 is SGHTA and CDR2 is FQGNSA. CDR3 bases: TGTGCCAGCAGCTTCTCGACAGCTACGGTGCAGTACTTC. Translation: CASSFSTATVQYF.

The rearrangement joins TRBV7-8 to TRBJ1-3, with D unresolved. Trimming took off 4 bases at V and 8 bases at J, with 9 bases between the two ends. This CDR3 comprises 12 residues. Germline lookup yields CDR1 SGHVS and CDR2 FQNEAQ. The CDR3 DNA reads as TGTGCCAGCAGCTCGAGGAGGGACACCATATATTTT. Its translation: CASSSRRDTIYF. The entire variable domain, with the rest obtained from reference TRBV7-8 and TRBJ1-3, is as follows: GAGVSQSPRYKVAKRGQDVALRCDPISGHVSLFWYQQALGQGPEFLTYFQNEAQLDKSGLPSDRFFAERPEGSVSTLKIQRTQQEDSAVYLCASSSRRDTIYFGEGSWLTVV.

The V gene is TRBV28, the J gene TRBJ1-4; 8 bases agree with TRBD1. After removal of 5 bases from V and 8 bases from J, the junction contained 10 bases not matched to a gene. Germline CDR1 reads MDHEN; CDR2 reads SYDVKM. This CDR3 has 15 amino acids. CDR3 region: CASSPSDRDGEKLFF. In DNA, the CDR3 is TGTGCCAGCAGTCCCTCGGACAGGGACGGGGAAAAACTGTTTTTT.

The chain uses TRBV28 and TRBJ2-7; D call uncertain. The V end was cut by 8 bases, the J end by 0 bases, with 14 bases between. The germline V gene has CDR1 MDHEN and CDR2 SYDVKM. This CDR3 is 14 amino acids long. CDR3 nucleotide sequence: TGTGCCAGCTCGACTGGCGGATCCTCCTACGAGCAGTACTTC. Translation: CASSTGGSSYEQYF.

V is TRBV5-1 and J is TRBJ2-5, with D unresolved. The V end lost 3 bases, the J end lost 0 bases, and 9 bases lay between the germline ends. Germline V CDR1 and CDR2: SGHRS, YFSETQ. The CDR3 is made up of 14 amino acids. The DNA for the CDR3 is TGCGCCAGCAGCTCGGGCAGGTACCAAGAGACCCAGTACTTC. Amino acid sequence: CASSSGRYQETQYF. Full variable domain (missing parts from reference TRBV5-1 and TRBJ2-5): KAGVTQTPRYLIKTRGQQVTLSCSPISGHRSVSWYQQTPGQGLQFLFEYFSETQRNKGNFPGRFSGRQFSNSRSEMNVSTLELGDSALYLCASSSGRYQETQYFGPGTRLLVL.